One and the same sample provided the 23 T cell receptor beta chains below, sequenced in a study of cytotoxic CD8 clonotypes in ibrutinib-treated CLL. The method was immunoSEQ multiplex PCR; TCRdb's version includes in-frame clones alone and lacks a portion of them. The data contain approximately 92,000 clones, 70% to 80% of them singletons. The input for sequencing was PBMCs, taken after 24 months of ibrutinib treatment. Receptor source: a human donor with chronic lymphocytic leukemia.

This sequence joins TRBV29-1 and TRBJ2-1; 9 bases are shared with TRBD1. Germline assignment: CDR1 SQVTM and CDR2 ANQGSEA. The CDR3 totals 12 residues. Trimming at V came to 5 bases and at J to 8 bases, leaving 4 bases not matched to a gene. The CDR3 region is CSVSDRGHEQFF. The CDR3 DNA is TGCAGCGTTTCGGACAGGGGCCATGAGCAGTTCTTC.

The chain carries TRBV7-8 and TRBJ2-5; D gene unclear. This CDR3 has 13 amino acids. Trimming took 1 base from V and 4 from J, leaving 7 bases between them. CDR1 and CDR2 (germline): SGHVS, FQNEAQ. This chain's CDR3 is CASSLGLLETQYF. CDR3 DNA: TGTGCCAGCAGCTTAGGACTCTTAGAGACCCAGTACTTC.

V and J are TRBV7-2 and TRBJ2-1, with D uncertain. V lost 5 bases to trimming and J lost 6 bases, with 11 bases between them. The CDR3 consists of 13 residues. In germline, CDR1 is SGHTA, CDR2 FQGNSA. CDR3 in amino acids: CASSQTVSNEQFF. The CDR3 nucleotides are TGTGCCAGCAGCCAGACGGTCAGCAATGAGCAGTTCTTC.

The chain's CDR3 is CASSLWGGPNTEAFF. CDR3 bases: TGTGCCAGCAGCTTATGGGGGGGACCGAACACTGAAGCTTTCTTT. The rearrangement uses TRBV7-3 and TRBJ1-1; the D gene is possibly TRBD1 (5 bases). V lost 2 bases, J lost 1 base, and 11 bases lay in between. Per the germline V gene, CDR1 is SGHTA and CDR2 is FQGTGA. This CDR3 has 15 residues.

About this clone itself: This specimen includes other DNA sequences encoding the same CDR3. The rearrangement uses TRBV5-1 and TRBJ2-2; 7 bases match TRBD1. J lost 2 bases, V lost 0 bases, and 1 base had no gene match. This CDR3 contains 15 residues. Germline CDR1 is SGHRS and CDR2 is YFSETQ. The DNA of the CDR3 is TGCGCCAGCAGCTTGGGGACAGGCAACACCGGGGAGCTGTTTTTT. It is translated as CASSLGTGNTGELFF.

The J gene is TRBJ1-6, the V gene TRBV30; D gene ambiguous. CDR1 GTSNPN and CDR2 SVGIG come from the germline V gene (reference sequence). Trimming pared 8 bases from V and 0 bases from J, leaving 14 bases between. This CDR3 region has 15 residues. The CDR3 nucleotides read TGTGCCAGTAACAGTCCGCCCTCCTATAATTCACCCCTCCACTTT. Its protein product is CASNSPPSYNSPLHF.

The chain carries TRBV7-8 and TRBJ2-7; 8 bases are shared with TRBD2. The CDR3 contains 15 residues. The germline gives CDR1 SGHVS, CDR2 FQNEAQ. V lost 3 bases and J lost 2; bases outside the gene matches: 6. The CDR3 spells CASSFFGRGTYEQYF. CDR3 DNA sequence: TGTGCCAGCAGCTTTTTCGGGAGGGGCACCTACGAGCAGTACTTC.

The chain joins TRBV7-9 to TRBJ2-1; a weak D match, TRBD1 (6 bases). Between the trimmed V and J ends, which lost 4 bases and 0 bases, there was a span of 22 bases. The CDR3 loop spans 19 amino acids. From germline, CDR1 is SEHNR and CDR2 FQNEAQ (reference sequence). CDR3 DNA: TGTGCCAGCAGCTCGGGGAAACGAGACAGGACATACTCCTACAATGAGCAGTTCTTC. Translation: CASSSGKRDRTYSYNEQFF.

V and J are TRBV19 and TRBJ1-2, with no clear D. The CDR3 is 16 amino acids. Trimming stripped 2 bases from V and 5 bases from J, with 18 bases between. The germline V gene encodes CDR1 LNHDA and CDR2 SQIVND (reference sequence). The CDR3 reads CASSISLQTGRYGYTF. The DNA of the CDR3 is TGTGCCAGTAGTATATCCCTCCAGACGGGCCGATATGGCTACACCTTC.

The genes are TRBV2 and TRBJ1-3; TRBD1 aligns across 9 bases. The length of the CDR3 is 15 residues. The V segment lost 3 bases and the J segment 2 bases; nucleotides outside the gene matches: 2. Looked up from germline, CDR1 is SNHLY and CDR2 is FYNNEI. The CDR3 DNA follows: TGTGCCAGCAGTGAGGACAGGGGCGCTGGAAACACCATATATTTT. It yields the protein CASSEDRGAGNTIYF.

The chain is built from TRBV29-1 and TRBJ2-2, with 10 bases matching TRBD2. This CDR3 spans 15 amino acids. CDR1 and CDR2 from the germline V gene are SQVTM and ANQGSEA. The V and J ends lost 5 bases and 5 bases, in that order; junction bases with no gene match: 8. CDR3 sequence: CSVFASGRQTGELFF. The CDR3 region has the DNA TGCAGCGTTTTTGCTAGCGGGAGACAAACCGGGGAGCTGTTTTTT.

The chain couples TRBV7-6 to TRBJ2-1; D not resolved. Trimming removed 4 bases at V and 9 bases at J, with 13 bases between. The CDR3 is 13 residues long. CDR1 SGHVS and CDR2 FNYEAQ come from the germline V gene. The CDR3 DNA reads as TGTGCCAGCAGCTCCTTTGGGCAGACTGAGCAGTTCTTC. It encodes CASSSFGQTEQFF.

The V gene is TRBV19, the J gene TRBJ1-4; 9 nucleotides match TRBD1. Germline V CDR1 and CDR2: LNHDA, SQIVND (reference sequence). CDR3 length: 15 residues. V trimming: 6 bases; J trimming: 4 bases; junction bases outside the gene matches: 6. The CDR3 DNA sequence: TGTGCCAGTAGACTCGACAGGGGGGTTAATGAAAAACTGTTTTTT. It is translated as CASRLDRGVNEKLFF.

V is TRBV15 and J is TRBJ1-6; 7 bases fit TRBD1. V lost 0 bases, J lost 9 bases, and 5 bases stayed unmatched. Germline CDR1 reads LNHNV; CDR2 reads YYDKDF (reference sequence). CDR3 size: 15 residues. CDR3 nucleotides: TGTGCCACCAGCAGAGATCAGGGGGGTATTTCACCCCTCCACTTT. It translates to CATSRDQGGISPLHF.

The chain employs TRBV21-1 and TRBJ2-7; the D segment call TRBD1 is taken from the table without a DNA check. TRBV21-1 is noted as a pseudogene. This CDR3 spans 15 amino acids. In DNA, the CDR3 is TGTGCCAGCAGCAAAAAGGGGGCCCTATCCTACGAGCAGTACTTC. Protein sequence: CASSKKGALSYEQYF.

The genes are TRBV4-1 and TRBJ2-1, with D perhaps TRBD1 (5 bases). V was clipped by 2 bases and J by 4 bases, with 9 bases between them. CDR1 and CDR2 (germline): MGHRA, YSYEKL. The CDR3 is made up of 14 amino acids. The DNA for the CDR3 is TGCGCCAGCAGCCAAACCGACAGTTACAATGAGCAGTTCTTC. This sequence encodes CASSQTDSYNEQFF.

This chain uses TRBV27 with TRBJ2-5; 7 positions agree with TRBD1. From germline, CDR1 is MNHEY and CDR2 SMNVEV (reference sequence). After removal of 4 bases from V and 5 bases from J, the junction contained 10 bases not matched to a gene. The CDR3 sequence is 15 residues long. CDR3 DNA: TGTGCCAGCAGTTCCCCCGGGACAGCTGTGGAGACCCAGTACTTC. Encoded protein: CASSSPGTAVETQYF.

The chain has TRBV5-5 and TRBJ2-1; a weak D match, TRBD1 (7 bases). CDR1 and CDR2 from the germline V gene are SGHKS and YYEKEE (reference sequence). The CDR3 covers 15 residues. Between the trimmed V and J ends, which lost 4 bases and 3 bases, there was a span of 14 bases. In nucleotides, the CDR3 is TGTGCCAGCAGCCCGGCGGGACAGTTCTACAATGAGCAGTTCTTC. Translating it yields CASSPAGQFYNEQFF.

The chain employs TRBV7-2 and TRBJ1-2; 7 bases match TRBD1. The CDR3 has 13 amino acids. V trimming: 1 base; J trimming: 7 bases; junction bases outside the gene matches: 3. Germline V gene sequence: CDR1 SGHTA, CDR2 FQGNSA. CDR3 bases: TGTGCCAGCAGCTTAGACAGGGGAATTGGCTACACCTTC. This sequence encodes CASSLDRGIGYTF.

The CDR3 DNA reads TGTGCCAGTAGTATAGCCGTAGAGCCCCAGCATTTT. Translation gives CASSIAVEPQHF. The chain employs TRBV19 and TRBJ1-5, with D unclear. Germline V gene lookup returns CDR1 LNHDA and CDR2 SQIVND (reference sequence). V lost 1 base, J lost 8 bases, and 6 bases lay in between. The length of the CDR3 is 12 residues. The entire variable domain, with the rest obtained from reference TRBV19 and TRBJ1-5, is as follows: DGGITQSPKYLFRKEGQNVTLSCEQNLNHDAMYWYRQDPGQGLRLIYYSQIVNDFQKGDIAEGYSVSREKKESFPLTVTSAQKNPTAFYLCASSIAVEPQHFGDGTRLSIL.

The rearrangement uses TRBV10-1 and TRBJ2-3, with 9 nucleotides matching TRBD2. The CDR3 runs 16 residues. Unmatched junction bases numbered 11, after V lost 6 bases and J lost 4 bases. CDR1 and CDR2 (germline): WNHNN, SYGVQD (reference sequence). For the CDR3, the DNA is TGCGCCAGCAGCAATGAGCGGGGGGAACTGGCAGATACGCAGTATTTT. Protein sequence: CASSNERGELADTQYF.

This clone is a singleton in its sample. The CDR3 loop is CASSQESSGNTIYF. CDR3 nucleotide sequence: TGTGCCAGCAGCCAGGAGAGCTCTGGAAACACCATATATTTT. V gene TRBV28 combines with J gene TRBJ1-3; D ambiguous. Germline V gene lookup returns CDR1 MDHEN and CDR2 SYDVKM. Trimming took off 6 bases at V and 0 bases at J, with 9 bases between the two ends. CDR3 length equals 14 residues.

This clone was counted once. Written as DNA, the CDR3 is TGCGCCAGCAGCCTCGGACAAAGCTCCTACAATGAGCAGTTCTTC. Translation gives CASSLGQSSYNEQFF. The rearrangement links TRBV4-3 to TRBJ2-1, with a weak D call TRBD1 (5 bases). Trimming stripped 4 bases from V and 0 bases from J, with 10 bases between. Germline assignment: CDR1 LGHNA and CDR2 YSLEER. This CDR3 is 15 amino acids long.